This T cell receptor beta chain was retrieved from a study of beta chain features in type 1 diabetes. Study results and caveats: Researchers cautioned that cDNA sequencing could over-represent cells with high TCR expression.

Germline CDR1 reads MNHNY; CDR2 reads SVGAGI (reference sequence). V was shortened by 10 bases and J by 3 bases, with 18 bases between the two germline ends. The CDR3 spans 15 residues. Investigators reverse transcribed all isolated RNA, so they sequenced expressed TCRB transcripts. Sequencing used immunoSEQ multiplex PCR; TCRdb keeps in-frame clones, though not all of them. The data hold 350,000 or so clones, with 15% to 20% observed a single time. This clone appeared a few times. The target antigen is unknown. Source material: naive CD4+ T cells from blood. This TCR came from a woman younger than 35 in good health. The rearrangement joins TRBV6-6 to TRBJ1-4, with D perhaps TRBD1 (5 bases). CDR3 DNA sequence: TGTGCCATCAGGGACCAGGGTCTATCTAATGAAAAACTGTTTTTT. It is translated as CAIRDQGLSNEKLFF.